A single sample is the source of the 22 T cell receptor beta chains below, sequenced in a study of immune evolution from preneoplasia to lung adenocarcinoma. Profiling relied on immunoSEQ multiplex PCR, and the TCRdb table lists in-frame clones only, not all of them. Seen here are 3,500 to 4,500 clones, approximately 86% observed once, and the top ten hold 6.5% to 8.5%. Sequences were obtained from FFPE minimally invasive lung adenocarcinoma tissue. The source is an older donor with lung adenocarcinoma.

The rearrangement links TRBV9 to TRBJ2-1; D is uncertain. Per the germline V gene, CDR1 is SGDLS and CDR2 is YYNGEE. V shed 2 bases and J shed 4 bases, with 7 bases lying between them. The CDR3 loop spans 13 amino acids. CDR3 region: CASSVSPYNEQFF. CDR3 coding DNA: TGTGCCAGCAGCGTTTCGCCGTACAATGAGCAGTTCTTC.

This clone was seen only once. J is TRBJ2-7 and V is TRBV7-2; D tentatively reads TRBD1 or TRBD2 (5 bases each). V lost 7 bases and J lost 3, with 22 bases in between. This CDR3 is 16 amino acids long. The germline gives CDR1 SGHTA, CDR2 FQGNSA. CDR3 DNA: TGTGCCAGCACTACCGAGGGGTGGTCGGCGGTCTACGAGCAGTACTTC. Residues: CASTTEGWSAVYEQYF.

The chain is built from TRBV2 and TRBJ1-5; tentative D call: TRBD1 (6 bases). The CDR3 runs to 15 residues. Trimming removed 6 bases at V and 5 bases at J, with 17 bases between. Germline V gene lookup returns CDR1 SNHLY and CDR2 FYNNEI. The CDR3 spells CASSPDRPDYQPQHF. The CDR3 bases are TGTGCCAGCAGCCCCGACAGGCCGGATTATCAGCCCCAGCATTTT.

The chain links TRBV28 to TRBJ2-7; 9 nucleotides align to TRBD1. The CDR3 consists of 14 residues. From germline, CDR1 is MDHEN and CDR2 SYDVKM. Unmatched junction bases numbered 10, after V lost 6 bases and J lost 7 bases. DNA of the CDR3: TGTGCCAGCAGGCCCGGGACAGGGTCCCAAGAGCAGTACTTC. Amino acid sequence: CASRPGTGSQEQYF.

The chain employs TRBV30 and TRBJ2-1; D remains ambiguous. Per germline, CDR1 GTSNPN and CDR2 SVGIG (reference sequence). V was pared by 4 bases and J by 7 bases, with 8 bases between. The CDR3 sequence is 11 residues long. The CDR3: CAWTVRNEQFF. As DNA, the CDR3 is TGTGCCTGGACCGTGAGGAATGAGCAGTTCTTC.

The chain links TRBV2 to TRBJ1-2, with 9 bases aligning to TRBD1. The J segment lost 7 bases and the V segment lost 7 bases, leaving 7 bases of the junction unmatched. The germline CDR1 and CDR2 sequences are SNHLY and FYNNEI. This CDR3 is 13 amino acids long. The CDR3 sequence: CASIRDREGGYTF. CDR3 coding DNA: TGTGCCAGCATAAGGGACAGGGAAGGTGGCTACACCTTC.

This chain connects TRBV29-1 to TRBJ2-1; tentative D call: TRBD1 (5 bases). The CDR3 runs to 14 residues. The germline V and J ends were trimmed by 4 bases and 3 bases, with 13 bases remaining between them. CDR1 SQVTM and CDR2 ANQGSEA come from the germline V gene. CDR3: CSVVRGIGYNEQFF. DNA for the CDR3: TGCAGCGTTGTTAGGGGAATCGGCTACAATGAGCAGTTCTTC.

This chain links TRBV7-9 with TRBJ2-3; D unclear. CDR1 and CDR2 from the germline V gene are SEHNR and FQNEAQ (reference sequence). The CDR3 runs to 15 residues. V lost 3 bases to trimming and J lost 2 bases, with 12 bases between them. The CDR3 sequence is CASSLGSATTDTQYF. CDR3 in DNA: TGTGCCAGCAGCTTGGGATCCGCTACCACAGATACGCAGTATTTT.

The genes are TRBV7-9 and TRBJ1-2; D unclear. The CDR3 covers 11 residues. Trimming removed 3 bases from V and 3 bases from J, with 2 bases in between. CDR1 is SEHNR, CDR2 FQNEAQ, per germline (reference sequence). The CDR3 DNA sequence: TGTGCCAGCAGCTTGGACTATGGCTACACCTTC. It is translated as CASSLDYGYTF.

This chain links TRBV14 with TRBJ2-7; the match to TRBD1 covers 7 bases. The CDR3 has 13 residues. V lost 6 bases and J lost 0; bases outside the gene matches: 2. Germline CDR1 is SGHDN and CDR2 is FVKESK. CDR3: CASSRTGSYEQYF. CDR3 nucleotides: TGTGCCAGCAGTCGGACAGGCTCCTACGAGCAGTACTTC.

This clone has only a few counts. The rearrangement joins TRBV5-1 to TRBJ2-2; unclear D gene. This CDR3 has 15 amino acids. Germline V gene data show CDR1 as SGHRS and CDR2 as YFSETQ. Trimming shortened V by 6 bases and J by 1 base, and 13 bases separated the two germline ends. The CDR3 here is CASNPRTGNTGELFF. The CDR3 coding sequence is TGCGCCAGCAACCCAAGGACGGGGAACACCGGGGAGCTGTTTTTT. The whole variable domain, filled in from reference TRBV5-1 and TRBJ2-2, reads KAGVTQTPRYLIKTRGQQVTLSCSPISGHRSVSWYQQTPGQGLQFLFEYFSETQRNKGNFPGRFSGRQFSNSRSEMNVSTLELGDSALYLCASNPRTGNTGELFFGEGSRLTVL.

Regarding this clone: A read error may account for a junction end that differs from germline. The chain employs TRBV7-7 and TRBJ2-7; TRBD2 might be the D (7 bases). Germline CDR1 and CDR2: SSHAT and FNYEAQ (reference sequence). The CDR3 loop spans 13 amino acids. CDR3 residues: CASSLGGGYEQYF. CDR3 in DNA: TGTGCTAGCAGCTTAGGGGGGGGGTACGAGCAGTACTTC.

The table lists this clone with a count of one. The chain combines TRBV30 with TRBJ2-7, with 8 bases identical to TRBD1. Germline CDR1 is GTSNPN and CDR2 is SVGIG (reference sequence). The CDR3 has 13 residues. Trimming took 1 base from V and 5 from J; bases not matched to a gene: 4. CDR3 sequence: CAWSGTGYHEQYF. Written as DNA, the CDR3 is TGTGCCTGGAGTGGGACAGGGTACCACGAGCAGTACTTC.

The chain recombines TRBV5-4 with TRBJ2-2; D not resolved. CDR1 is SGHNT, CDR2 YYREEE, per germline (reference sequence). Between the trimmed V and J ends, which lost 3 bases and 5 bases, there was a span of 14 bases. The CDR3 is 15 amino acids. CDR3 bases: TGTGCCAGCAGCTCGGGCGGCAGGAGAACCGGGGAGCTGTTTTTT. Translated, it gives CASSSGGRRTGELFF.

V usage is TRBV5-1 and J usage is TRBJ2-3, with 8 bases aligning to TRBD2. CDR3 length equals 14 residues. Unmatched junction bases numbered 6, after V lost 3 bases and J lost 6 bases. In germline, CDR1 is SGHRS, CDR2 YFSETQ. In DNA, the CDR3 is TGCGCCAGCAGCTACAGCGGGAGCGTCGATACGCAGTATTTT. Translating it yields CASSYSGSVDTQYF.

The chain is built from TRBV2 and TRBJ2-2, with D possibly matching TRBD2 (5 bases). Germline lookup yields CDR1 SNHLY and CDR2 FYNNEI. The CDR3 totals 16 residues. Trimming removed 7 bases at V and 3 bases at J, with 18 bases between. The CDR3 is CASTFSRERDTGELFF. The CDR3, as DNA: TGTGCCAGCACCTTCTCACGGGAAAGGGACACCGGGGAGCTGTTTTTT.

The rearrangement joins TRBV12-1 to TRBJ2-1; the table's TRBD2 call for D was not verified on the DNA. TRBV12-1 is an annotated pseudogene. The CDR3 has 15 amino acids. The CDR3 DNA follows: TGTGCCAGCAGCTTTGGATTAGCGGCTATCTTGGGGCAGTTCTTC. This sequence encodes CASSFGLAAILGQFF.

The CDR3 sequence is CASSSTDRVVFNTIYF. The CDR3 region has the DNA TGTGCCAGCAGCTCCACCGACAGGGTGGTATTCAACACCATATATTTT. This chain links TRBV5-6 with TRBJ1-3, with 7 bases matching TRBD1. V trimming: 3 bases; J trimming: 7 bases; junction bases outside the gene matches: 13. Germline CDR1 is SGHDT and CDR2 is YYEEEE. The CDR3 is 16 amino acids.

This rearrangement joins TRBV6-1 to TRBJ1-5; 9 bases are a match to TRBD1. V was clipped by 10 bases and J by 3 bases; unmatched bases: 10. The CDR3 runs 15 residues. The germline V gene encodes CDR1 MNHNS and CDR2 SASEGT. CDR3 in DNA: TGTGCCACCGCCCCTGGACAGGGGCTCAATCAGCCCCAGCATTTT. It encodes CATAPGQGLNQPQHF.

The genes are TRBV27 and TRBJ1-5; 10 bases are shared with TRBD1. V gave up 5 bases and J gave up 8 bases; unmatched junction bases: 6. Per germline, CDR1 MNHEY and CDR2 SMNVEV (reference sequence). The CDR3 has 14 residues. The CDR3 is CASSMTGGGEPQHF. The CDR3 nucleotides read TGTGCCAGCAGTATGACAGGGGGCGGTGAGCCCCAGCATTTT.

The count of this clone is one. The chain is built from TRBV5-4 and TRBJ2-3, with D possibly TRBD1 on 6 matching bases. V was clipped by 7 bases and J by 1 base, with 10 bases between them. CDR1 and CDR2 from the germline V gene are SGHNT and YYREEE (reference sequence). The CDR3 consists of 13 residues. CDR3 nucleotide sequence: TGTGCCAGCTCCAGACAGGGCACAGATACGCAGTATTTT. It is translated as CASSRQGTDTQYF.

The chain joins TRBV7-9 to TRBJ1-1; 9 bases map to TRBD1. From germline, CDR1 is SEHNR and CDR2 FQNEAQ (reference sequence). The V gene end was trimmed by 7 bases and the J gene end by 8 bases; junction bases not matched to a gene: 8. CDR3 length equals 13 residues. The CDR3: CASIRDRASEAFF. The CDR3 bases are TGTGCCAGCATCCGGGACAGGGCTTCAGAAGCTTTCTTT.